The next 27 T cell receptor beta chains were all read from a single sample in a study of cytomegalovirus exposure and HLA in healthy donors. 13 Jbeta primers and 60 Vbeta primers were used for the PCR. TCRdb's copy holds only in-frame clones and misses some; the assay was immunoSEQ multiplex PCR. The profile shows around 100,000 clones, about 68% of them singletons. The sequenced material came from PBMCs. Receptors were obtained from a male donor in good health and CMV-seropositive.

This chain uses TRBV19 with TRBJ2-1; 9 nucleotides align to TRBD2. CDR1 LNHDA and CDR2 SQIVND come from the germline V gene (reference sequence). V lost 4 bases and J lost 4; bases outside the gene matches: 5. CDR3 length: 15 amino acids. CDR3 bases: TGTGCCAGTAGTAGCGGGACTAGCCATTACAATGAGCAGTTCTTC. This encodes CASSSGTSHYNEQFF. Full variable domain (rest looked up from reference TRBV19 and TRBJ2-1): DGGITQSPKYLFRKEGQNVTLSCEQNLNHDAMYWYRQDPGQGLRLIYYSQIVNDFQKGDIAEGYSVSREKKESFPLTVTSAQKNPTAFYLCASSSGTSHYNEQFFGPGTRLTVL.

The V call is TRBV6-6, the J call TRBJ1-3, with D perhaps TRBD1 (5 bases). Per the germline V gene, CDR1 is MNHNY and CDR2 is SVGAGI (reference sequence). The CDR3 length is 16 residues. Trimming cost V 6 bases and J 4 bases, with 19 bases left between them. CDR3 protein: CASRATVGVGGNTIYF. CDR3 in DNA: TGTGCCAGCAGAGCGACCGTAGGGGTTGGAGGAAACACCATATATTTT.

The V call is TRBV4-3, the J call TRBJ2-3; the D is unclear. Germline V lookup: CDR1 LGHNA, CDR2 YSLEER. V lost 3 bases and J 3 bases, leaving 13 bases between the germline ends. The length of the CDR3 is 15 residues. The CDR3 sequence is CASSHGGPGTDTQYF. DNA of the CDR3: TGCGCCAGCAGCCACGGCGGCCCCGGGACAGATACGCAGTATTTT.

The gene calls are TRBV6-4 and TRBJ2-3; a possible D gene is TRBD1 (5 bases). V lost 3 bases to trimming and J lost 2 bases, with 9 bases between them. The CDR3 is made up of 14 amino acids. From germline, CDR1 is MRHNA and CDR2 SNTAGT. The CDR3 loop is CASSEGPFTDTQYF. In DNA, the CDR3 is TGTGCCAGCAGTGAGGGGCCTTTCACAGATACGCAGTATTTT.

The rearrangement links TRBV13 to TRBJ2-1; TRBD2 matches 14 bases. The trim removed 5 bases at V and 14 bases at J, leaving 11 bases unmatched. Germline CDR1 PRHDT, CDR2 FYEKMQ (reference sequence). The CDR3 has 15 residues. The CDR3 region has the DNA TGTGCCAGCAGCCGACGGACTAGCGGGGGGTCTCTTAAGTTCTTC. The encoded protein is CASSRRTSGGSLKFF. The whole variable domain, remainder taken from reference TRBV13 and TRBJ2-1, is AAGVIQSPRHLIKEKRETATLKCYPIPRHDTVYWYQQGPGQDPQFLISFYEKMQSDKGSIPDRFSAQQFSDYHSELNMSSLELGDSALYFCASSRRTSGGSLKFFGPGTRLTVL.

The count of this clone is one. This chain links TRBV5-1 with TRBJ2-7, with D perhaps matching TRBD2 (6 bases). CDR3 size: 15 residues. The germline V gene has CDR1 SGHRS and CDR2 YFSETQ. V was shortened by 4 bases and J by 5 bases, with 19 bases between the two germline ends. Here the CDR3 DNA reads TGCGCCAGCAGCCCCGGGACGGAGGGTTTGGACGAGCAGTACTTC. This encodes CASSPGTEGLDEQYF.

This chain joins TRBV19 and TRBJ2-5; 7 nucleotides match TRBD1. The CDR3 runs 17 residues. Germline CDR1 LNHDA, CDR2 SQIVND (reference sequence). The V gene end was trimmed by 4 bases and the J gene end by 2 bases; junction bases not matched to a gene: 13. The DNA for the CDR3 is TGTGCCAGTAGTAGAGTAAGGAGACAGGGCCTTCAAGAGACCCAGTACTTC. Amino acid sequence: CASSRVRRQGLQETQYF.

This clone was detected once. V and J are TRBV9 and TRBJ1-1; TRBD1 might be the D (6 bases). The CDR3 is 16 residues long. In germline, CDR1 is SGDLS, CDR2 YYNGEE. The germline V and J ends were trimmed by 0 bases and 1 base, with 13 bases remaining between them. CDR3 sequence (DNA): TGTGCCAGCAGCGTAGGGCCGGGGGGCGAGAACACTGAAGCTTTCTTT. Translation: CASSVGPGGENTEAFF.

This chain connects TRBV6-5 to TRBJ2-5, with TRBD1 matching 7 bases. The germline gives CDR1 MNHEY, CDR2 SVGAGI. The CDR3 consists of 16 residues. Unmatched junction bases numbered 12, after V lost 2 bases and J lost 6 bases. CDR3 DNA: TGTGCCAGCAGTTACACTCCAGGGGGTCGGTCGAAGACCCAGTACTTC. Its translation: CASSYTPGGRSKTQYF.

The V and J genes are TRBV10-3 and TRBJ1-6, with D possibly matching TRBD1 (6 bases). The germline V and J ends were trimmed by 0 bases and 7 bases, with 13 bases remaining between them. Germline V CDR1 and CDR2: ENHRY, SYGVKD. This CDR3 region has 16 residues. The CDR3 DNA reads TGTGCCATCAGTGAGTCGTACAGGGAAGTCAATTCACCCCTCCACTTT. Protein sequence: CAISESYREVNSPLHF.

V and J are TRBV5-1 and TRBJ2-7; D is perhaps TRBD2 (5 bases). This CDR3 has 15 residues. Germline V gives CDR1 SGHRS, CDR2 YFSETQ. Trimming cost V 2 bases and J 1 base, with 13 bases left between them. CDR3 DNA: TGCGCCAGCAGCTTTGGGTCAGCGGAATCCTACGAGCAGTACTTC. Its translation: CASSFGSAESYEQYF.

The chain recombines TRBV5-6 with TRBJ2-1; 8 positions match TRBD1. This CDR3 contains 15 residues. CDR1 SGHDT and CDR2 YYEEEE come from the germline V gene. V shed 2 bases, J shed 3 bases, and the junction held 4 bases outside the gene matches. This CDR3 is CASSFGGTGYNEQFF. The CDR3 bases are TGTGCCAGCAGCTTTGGCGGGACAGGCTACAATGAGCAGTTCTTC.

This rearrangement joins TRBV28 to TRBJ1-1; TRBD1 agrees at 7 bases. Germline CDR1 and CDR2: MDHEN and SYDVKM. V lost 6 bases, J lost 6 bases, and 16 bases stayed unmatched. The CDR3 runs to 16 residues. This chain's CDR3 is CASSPLADRWDPEAFF. The CDR3 nucleotides are TGTGCCAGCAGCCCACTCGCGGACAGGTGGGATCCTGAAGCTTTCTTT.

This clone showed up just a few times. This chain links TRBV6-6 with TRBJ1-4; 9 bases fit TRBD1. Germline CDR1 reads MNHNY; CDR2 reads SVGAGI (reference sequence). CDR3 size: 15 residues. V lost 8 bases to trimming and J lost 8 bases; unmatched junction nucleotides: 12. The DNA for the CDR3 is TGTGCCAGCCAATCCGGGGACAGGGTTGGGGAAAAACTGTTTTTT. Translating gives CASQSGDRVGEKLFF.

This clone was seen a handful of times. The V and J genes are TRBV25-1 and TRBJ2-1, with a possible D match to TRBD2 (6 bases). This CDR3 region has 15 residues. Between the trimmed V and J ends, which lost 7 bases and 4 bases, there was a span of 17 bases. Germline V gives CDR1 MGHDK, CDR2 SYGVNS. Written as DNA, the CDR3 is TGTGCCAGCACTTCAGCGCCCGGGGGTTACAATGAGCAGTTCTTC. Translating it yields CASTSAPGGYNEQFF.

The chain has TRBV29-1 and TRBJ2-5; a weak D match, TRBD1 (5 bases). This CDR3 is built from 15 residues. Germline V gene lookup returns CDR1 SQVTM and CDR2 ANQGSEA. V shed 7 bases and J shed 2 bases, with 20 bases lying between them. The CDR3 sequence is CSAAPGGRTQETQYF. CDR3 sequence (DNA): TGCAGCGCCGCGCCGGGTGGCAGGACACAAGAGACCCAGTACTTC.

In this sample, this clone turned up a few times. The chain has TRBV30 and TRBJ1-2; D possibly corresponds to TRBD1 (5 bases). V lost 2 bases, J lost 2 bases, and 9 bases lay in between. Per the germline V gene, CDR1 is GTSNPN and CDR2 is SVGIG (reference sequence). CDR3 size: 13 residues. The CDR3 nucleotides read TGTGCCTGGAGTATTAACAGGAACTATGGCTACACCTTC. This translates into CAWSINRNYGYTF.

Here the CDR3 DNA reads TGTGCCAGCAGCCAGGGACAGGGCGAACCTTCCTACGAGCAGTACTTC. This translates into CASSQGQGEPSYEQYF. The V call is TRBV13, the J call TRBJ2-7; TRBD1 aligns across 9 bases. The CDR3 sequence is 16 residues long. The V segment lost 5 bases and the J segment 1 base; nucleotides outside the gene matches: 9. CDR1 PRHDT and CDR2 FYEKMQ come from the germline V gene (reference sequence).

V usage is TRBV5-4 and J usage is TRBJ2-1; tentative D call: TRBD2 (6 bases). Germline V gives CDR1 SGHNT, CDR2 YYREEE (reference sequence). V lost 3 bases and J 1 base, leaving 14 bases between the germline ends. This CDR3 contains 16 residues. This chain's CDR3 is CASSSLRGKSYNEQFF. The CDR3 DNA follows: TGTGCCAGCAGCTCCCTCCGGGGGAAATCCTACAATGAGCAGTTCTTC. Drawing the rest from reference TRBV5-4 and TRBJ2-1, the complete variable domain is ETGVTQSPTHLIKTRGQQVTLRCSSQSGHNTVSWYQQALGQGPQFIFQYYREEENGRGNFPPRFSGLQFPNYSSELNVNALELDDSALYLCASSSLRGKSYNEQFFGPGTRLTVL.

The chain couples TRBV2 to TRBJ1-1, with D possibly matching TRBD1 (6 bases). The V gene lost 8 bases and the J gene lost 3 bases, with 19 bases spanning the gap. Germline-derived CDR1 and CDR2 are SNHLY and FYNNEI. The CDR3 is 15 residues long. The CDR3, as DNA: TGTGCCAGCCGAACAGGGTGGGCCCAGGACACTGAAGCTTTCTTT. It is translated as CASRTGWAQDTEAFF.

The chain combines TRBV13 with TRBJ2-7; maybe TRBD1 (5 bases). V was clipped by 9 bases and J by 2 bases, with 14 bases between them. The CDR3 totals 13 residues. Germline CDR1 PRHDT, CDR2 FYEKMQ (reference sequence). The CDR3 region is CASLFRGTYEQYF. The CDR3 DNA reads TGTGCCAGTCTTTTTAGGGGCACCTACGAGCAGTACTTC.

V gene TRBV4-2 combines with J gene TRBJ2-3; 10 nucleotides line up with TRBD1. Germline V CDR1 and CDR2: LGHNA, YNFKEQ. The V segment lost 3 bases and the J segment 4 bases; nucleotides outside the gene matches: 10. The CDR3 contains 17 residues. The CDR3 DNA is TGTGCCAGCAGCCAGGGCGGGGACAGGGGATCATCAGATACGCAGTATTTT. Translation: CASSQGGDRGSSDTQYF.

The rearrangement links TRBV6-1 to TRBJ1-3; D remains unclear. The CDR3 has 15 residues. Germline V lookup: CDR1 MNHNS, CDR2 SASEGT. The ends were cut back, 4 bases at V and 3 bases at J, with 13 bases in the middle. As DNA, the CDR3 is TGTGCCAGCAGTGGAGGGCGGAGCGATGGAAACACCATATATTTT. It yields the protein CASSGGRSDGNTIYF.

The gene calls are TRBV15 and TRBJ2-7; 14 nucleotides agree with TRBD2. The CDR3 runs 16 residues. The germline CDR1 and CDR2 sequences are LNHNV and YYDKDF (reference sequence). J was trimmed by 6 bases and V by 1 base; bases with no gene match: 5. The CDR3 DNA is TGTGCCACCAGCAGAGCTCGGACTAGCGGGGGGCGCGAGCAGTACTTC. It encodes CATSRARTSGGREQYF.

V and J are TRBV29-1 and TRBJ1-1; TRBD1 matches 7 bases. Trimming took 7 bases from V and 4 from J; bases not matched to a gene: 9. Looked up from germline, CDR1 is SQVTM and CDR2 is ANQGSEA. The CDR3 has 13 residues. CDR3 residues: CSAEQGPGTEAFF. In DNA form, the CDR3 reads TGCAGCGCGGAACAGGGGCCGGGCACTGAAGCTTTCTTT.

V and J are TRBV6-5 and TRBJ1-2, with 10 bases matching TRBD1. CDR1 MNHEY and CDR2 SVGAGI come from the germline V gene. The J segment lost 6 bases and the V segment lost 6 bases, leaving 4 bases of the junction unmatched. The CDR3 length is 13 residues. The CDR3 DNA sequence: TGTGCCAGCAGAAGGGGGACAGGGGATGGCTACACCTTC. Residues: CASRRGTGDGYTF.

This clone was recorded a few times. The chain joins TRBV19 to TRBJ2-3; D gene uncertain. The CDR3 totals 16 residues. CDR1 is LNHDA and CDR2 is SQIVND in the germline V gene (reference sequence). The germline V and J ends were trimmed by 1 base and 1 base, with 12 bases remaining between them. CDR3 sequence (DNA): TGTGCCAGTAGTATAGTTTGGAGTAGAGGCACAGATACGCAGTATTTT. The encoded protein is CASSIVWSRGTDTQYF.